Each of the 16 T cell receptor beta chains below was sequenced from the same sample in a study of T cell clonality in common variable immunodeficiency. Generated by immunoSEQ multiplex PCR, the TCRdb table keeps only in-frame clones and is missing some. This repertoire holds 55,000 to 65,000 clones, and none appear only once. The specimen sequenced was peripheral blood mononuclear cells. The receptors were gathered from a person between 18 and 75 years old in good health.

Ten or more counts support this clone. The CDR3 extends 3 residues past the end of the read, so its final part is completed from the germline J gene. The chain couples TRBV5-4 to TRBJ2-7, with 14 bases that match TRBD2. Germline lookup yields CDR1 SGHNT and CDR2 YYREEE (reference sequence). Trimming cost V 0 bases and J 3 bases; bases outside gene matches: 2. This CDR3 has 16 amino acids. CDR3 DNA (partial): TGTGCCAGCAGCTTGGGGGGACTAGCGGGAGACTACGAG. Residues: CASSLGGLAGDYE. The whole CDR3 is CASSLGGLAGDYEQYF. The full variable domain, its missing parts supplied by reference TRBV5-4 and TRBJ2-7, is ETGVTQSPTHLIKTRGQQVTLRCSSQSGHNTVSWYQQALGQGPQFIFQYYREEENGRGNFPPRFSGLQFPNYSSELNVNALELDDSALYLCASSLGGLAGDYEQYFGPGTRLTVT.

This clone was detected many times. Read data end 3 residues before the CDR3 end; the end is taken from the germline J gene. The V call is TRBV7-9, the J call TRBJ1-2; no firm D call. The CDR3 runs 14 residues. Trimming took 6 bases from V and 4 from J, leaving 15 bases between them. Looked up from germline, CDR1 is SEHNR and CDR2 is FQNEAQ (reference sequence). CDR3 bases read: TGTGCCAGCAGTCCCCCCGCGGCGGCCTATGGC. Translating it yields CASSPPAAAYG. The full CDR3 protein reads CASSPPAAAYGYTF.

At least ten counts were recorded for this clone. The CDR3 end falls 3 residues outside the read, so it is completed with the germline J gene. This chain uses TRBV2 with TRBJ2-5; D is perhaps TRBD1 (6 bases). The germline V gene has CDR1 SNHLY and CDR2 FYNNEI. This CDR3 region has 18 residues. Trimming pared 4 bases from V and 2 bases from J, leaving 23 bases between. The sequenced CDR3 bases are TGTGCCAGCAGTGTTTCCCTCCCCGGACAGTCACTACAAGAGACC. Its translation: CASSVSLPGQSLQET. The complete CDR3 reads CASSVSLPGQSLQETQYF.

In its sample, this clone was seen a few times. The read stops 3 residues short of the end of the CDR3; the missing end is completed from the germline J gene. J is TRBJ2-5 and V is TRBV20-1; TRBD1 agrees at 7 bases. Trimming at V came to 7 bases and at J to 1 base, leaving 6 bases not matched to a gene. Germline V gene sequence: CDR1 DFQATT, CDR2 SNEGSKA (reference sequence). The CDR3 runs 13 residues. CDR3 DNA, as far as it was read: TGCAGTGTCCCGACAGGGTTCCAAGAGACC. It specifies CSVPTGFQET. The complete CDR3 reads CSVPTGFQETQYF.

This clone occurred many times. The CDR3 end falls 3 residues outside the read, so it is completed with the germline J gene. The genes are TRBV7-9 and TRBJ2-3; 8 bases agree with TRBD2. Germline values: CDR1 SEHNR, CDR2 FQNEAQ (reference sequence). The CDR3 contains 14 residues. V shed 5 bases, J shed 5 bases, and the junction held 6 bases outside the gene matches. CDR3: CASSPGTSGDTQYF. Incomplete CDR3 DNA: TGTGCCAGCAGCCCTGGGACTAGTGGAGATACG.

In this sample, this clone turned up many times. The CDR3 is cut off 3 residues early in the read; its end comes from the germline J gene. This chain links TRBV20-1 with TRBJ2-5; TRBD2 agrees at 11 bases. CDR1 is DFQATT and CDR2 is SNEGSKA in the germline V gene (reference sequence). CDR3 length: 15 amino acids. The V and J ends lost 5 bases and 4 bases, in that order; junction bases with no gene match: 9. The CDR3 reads CSAWTSGRGAETQYF. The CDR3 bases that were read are TGCAGTGCTTGGACTAGCGGGCGCGGGGCAGAGACC.

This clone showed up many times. The DNA read from the CDR3 is TGTGCCAGCAGTGCGACAGGGTACCAAGAGACC. It codes for CASSATGYQET. The entire CDR3 sequence reads CASSATGYQETQYF. The genes are TRBV2 and TRBJ2-5, with TRBD1 identical over 7 bases. The read ends 3 residues before the CDR3 terminus; that terminus is restored from the germline J gene. The germline V gene encodes CDR1 SNHLY and CDR2 FYNNEI. Germline trimming cut 4 bases from V and 0 bases from J; bases unmatched to any gene: 2. The CDR3 contains 14 residues.

The chain's CDR3 is CASSLGQGDEQYF. Incomplete CDR3 DNA: TGTGCCAGCAGTTTGGGACAGGGTGACGAG. V gene TRBV27 combines with J gene TRBJ2-7, with 9 bases that match TRBD1. With the read ending 3 residues before the CDR3 end, the germline J gene is used to fill in that end. The V gene end was trimmed by 3 bases and the J gene end by 5 bases; junction bases not matched to a gene: 2. The germline CDR1 and CDR2 sequences are MNHEY and SMNVEV (reference sequence). This CDR3 region has 13 residues.

CDR3 protein: CASSLAPQGADTQYF. The sequenced part of the CDR3 DNA is TGTGCCAGCAGCTTAGCGCCACAAGGTGCAGATACG. The J gene is TRBJ2-3, the V gene TRBV11-1; D is unresolved. The read finishes 3 residues shy of the CDR3 end, and the germline J gene is used to complete it. The V end was cut by 0 bases, the J end by 4 bases, with 11 bases between. This CDR3 is 15 amino acids long. Germline V gene sequence: CDR1 SGHAT, CDR2 FQDESV (reference sequence).

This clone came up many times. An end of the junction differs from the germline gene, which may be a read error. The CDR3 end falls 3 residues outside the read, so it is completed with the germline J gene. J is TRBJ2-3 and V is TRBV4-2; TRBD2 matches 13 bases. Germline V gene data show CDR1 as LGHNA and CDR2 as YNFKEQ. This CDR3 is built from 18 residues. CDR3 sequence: CASSQDLLAGGPPDTQYF. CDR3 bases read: TGCGCCAGCAGCCAAGATTTACTAGCGGGAGGGCCACCAGATACG.

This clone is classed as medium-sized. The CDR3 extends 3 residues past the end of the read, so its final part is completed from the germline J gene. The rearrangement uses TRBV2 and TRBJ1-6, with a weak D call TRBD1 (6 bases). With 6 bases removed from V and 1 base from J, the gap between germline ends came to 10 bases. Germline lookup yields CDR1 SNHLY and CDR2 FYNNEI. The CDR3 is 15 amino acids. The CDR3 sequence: CASREQGSYNSPLHF. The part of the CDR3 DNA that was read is TGTGCCAGCAGGGAACAGGGATCCTATAATTCACCC.

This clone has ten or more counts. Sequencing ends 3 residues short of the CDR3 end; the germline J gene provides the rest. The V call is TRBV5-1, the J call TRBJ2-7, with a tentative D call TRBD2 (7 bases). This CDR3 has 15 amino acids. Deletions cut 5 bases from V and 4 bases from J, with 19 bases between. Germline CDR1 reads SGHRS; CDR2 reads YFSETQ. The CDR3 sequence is CASREGGEGVYEQYF. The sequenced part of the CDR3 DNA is TGCGCCAGCAGAGAGGGGGGGGAGGGGGTTTACGAG.

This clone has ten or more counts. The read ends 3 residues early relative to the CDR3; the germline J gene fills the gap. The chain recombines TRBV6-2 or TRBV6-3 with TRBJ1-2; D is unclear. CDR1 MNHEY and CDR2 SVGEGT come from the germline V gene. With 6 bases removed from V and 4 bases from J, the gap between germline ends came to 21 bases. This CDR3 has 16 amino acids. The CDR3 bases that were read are TGTGCCAGCAGACCACCGCGACTCACCCCCCGCTATGGC. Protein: CASRPPRLTPRYG. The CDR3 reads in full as CASRPPRLTPRYGYTF.

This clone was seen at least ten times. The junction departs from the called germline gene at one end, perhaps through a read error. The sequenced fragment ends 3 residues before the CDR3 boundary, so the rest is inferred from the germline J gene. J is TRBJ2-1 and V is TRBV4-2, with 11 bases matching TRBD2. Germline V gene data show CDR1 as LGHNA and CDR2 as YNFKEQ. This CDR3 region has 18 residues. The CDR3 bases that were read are TGCGCCAGCAGCCCCTATGGGCAACTAGCGGGAGAAGGTAATGAG. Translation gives CASSPYGQLAGEGNE. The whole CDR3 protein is CASSPYGQLAGEGNEQFF.

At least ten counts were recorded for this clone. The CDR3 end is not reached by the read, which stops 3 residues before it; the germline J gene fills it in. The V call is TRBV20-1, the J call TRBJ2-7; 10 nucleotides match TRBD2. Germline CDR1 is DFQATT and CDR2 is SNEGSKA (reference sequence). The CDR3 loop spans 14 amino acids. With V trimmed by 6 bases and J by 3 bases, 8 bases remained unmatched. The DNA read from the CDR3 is TGCAGTGCAGAACCGGGACTAGCGTACTACGAG. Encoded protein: CSAEPGLAYYE. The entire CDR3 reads CSAEPGLAYYEQYF.

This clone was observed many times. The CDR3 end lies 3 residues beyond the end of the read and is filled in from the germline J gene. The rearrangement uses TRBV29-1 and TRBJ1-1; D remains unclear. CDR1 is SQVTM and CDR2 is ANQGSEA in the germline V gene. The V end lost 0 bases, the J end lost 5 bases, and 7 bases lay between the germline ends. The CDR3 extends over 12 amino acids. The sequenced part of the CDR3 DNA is TGCAGCGTTGAAGACGGGGAAACTGAA. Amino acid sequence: CSVEDGETE. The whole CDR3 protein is CSVEDGETEAFF.